The 20 T cell receptor beta chains below were found in one sample sequenced in a study of tumor-infiltrating lymphocytes in localized non-small cell lung cancer. Using immunoSEQ multiplex PCR, the repertoire was profiled, and TCRdb retains in-frame clones only, with some absent. The sample contains approximately 4,000 clones, 70% to 80% of which appear only once. Material for sequencing was uninvolved lung tissue not adjacent to the tumor. The receptor set was obtained from a human donor with non-small cell lung cancer.

This chain uses TRBV28 with TRBJ2-7, with unresolved D. Germline V gives CDR1 MDHEN, CDR2 SYDVKM. The CDR3 spans 15 residues. V was shortened by 6 bases and J by 0 bases, with 15 bases between the two germline ends. CDR3 in DNA: TGTGCCAGCAGCCCGGCTTCCCGACTCTCCTACGAGCAGTACTTC. It yields the protein CASSPASRLSYEQYF.

The J gene is TRBJ1-5, the V gene TRBV6-6; D unresolved. Germline loops: CDR1 MNHNY, CDR2 SVGAGI (reference sequence). Trimming took 10 bases from V and 1 from J, leaving 14 bases between them. This CDR3 comprises 14 residues. The CDR3 loop is CAIRGGFSNQPQHF. CDR3 coding DNA: TGTGCCATCAGAGGAGGGTTCAGCAATCAGCCCCAGCATTTT.

The genes are TRBV7-8 and TRBJ1-2; TRBD1 agrees at 8 bases. The CDR3 extends over 14 amino acids. Germline lookup yields CDR1 SGHVS and CDR2 FQNEAQ. Trimming removed 5 bases from V and 7 bases from J; junction bases left unmatched: 9. The CDR3 DNA reads as TGTGCCAGCAGCGGCAGGGGGCGTTTAAGTGGCTACACCTTC. Its translation is CASSGRGRLSGYTF.

This chain joins TRBV4-3 and TRBJ2-1; D not resolved. CDR1 is LGHNA, CDR2 YSLEER, per germline. Trimming removed 0 bases from V and 2 bases from J, with 8 bases in between. The CDR3 totals 15 residues. For the CDR3, the DNA is TGCGCCAGCAGCCAAGATTCGGCAGCCTACAATGAGCAGTTCTTC. It translates to CASSQDSAAYNEQFF.

In the case of this clone: Other DNA sequences in this specimen translate into the identical CDR3. The genes are TRBV5-4 and TRBJ2-7; TRBD1 agrees at 7 bases. The CDR3 runs 15 residues. V lost 4 bases, J lost 0 bases, and 7 bases stayed unmatched. Looked up from germline, CDR1 is SGHNT and CDR2 is YYREEE (reference sequence). The CDR3: CASSLGRDSSYEQYF. The DNA of the CDR3 is TGTGCCAGCAGCCTGGGCCGGGACAGCTCCTACGAGCAGTACTTC.

J is TRBJ1-5 and V is TRBV7-9, with D perhaps TRBD1 (5 bases). CDR1 is SEHNR, CDR2 FQNEAQ, per germline (reference sequence). V was shortened by 8 bases and J by 3 bases, with 14 bases between the two germline ends. The CDR3 covers 14 residues. CDR3 amino acids: CASGGDGINQPQHF. Written as DNA, the CDR3 is TGTGCCAGCGGGGGGGACGGTATCAATCAGCCCCAGCATTTT.

The rearrangement uses TRBV7-8 and TRBJ2-1; 10 bases align to TRBD2. Looked up from germline, CDR1 is SGHVS and CDR2 is FQNEAQ. With V trimmed by 4 bases and J by 0 bases, 6 bases remained unmatched. This CDR3 is built from 17 residues. The CDR3 is CASSSGLAVSSYNEQFF. The CDR3 nucleotides are TGTGCCAGCAGCTCCGGACTAGCGGTGAGCTCCTACAATGAGCAGTTCTTC. The full variable domain, completed using reference TRBV7-8 and TRBJ2-1, is GAGVSQSPRYKVAKRGQDVALRCDPISGHVSLFWYQQALGQGPEFLTYFQNEAQLDKSGLPSDRFFAERPEGSVSTLKIQRTQQEDSAVYLCASSSGLAVSSYNEQFFGPGTRLTVL.

The chain carries TRBV5-6 and TRBJ1-2; 10 bases match TRBD1. The CDR3 contains 16 residues. Germline V gives CDR1 SGHDT, CDR2 YYEEEE. The V segment lost 0 bases and the J segment 3 bases; nucleotides outside the gene matches: 5. DNA for the CDR3: TGTGCCAGCAGCTTGGCGACAGGGGGCTTGTACTATGGCTACACCTTC. This codes for CASSLATGGLYYGYTF.

This CDR3 is CAWERGQRETQYF. The CDR3 nucleotides read TGTGCCTGGGAAAGGGGGCAACGGGAGACCCAGTACTTC. The V gene is TRBV30, the J gene TRBJ2-5; 7 bases match TRBD1. Trimming cost V 5 bases and J 5 bases; bases outside gene matches: 8. Germline V gene sequence: CDR1 GTSNPN, CDR2 SVGIG (reference sequence). The CDR3 is 13 amino acids.

This clone was counted between two and nine times. The genes are TRBV5-4 and TRBJ2-5; a possible D gene is TRBD1 (6 bases). With 4 bases removed from V and 2 bases from J, the gap between germline ends came to 9 bases. Germline CDR1 reads SGHNT; CDR2 reads YYREEE (reference sequence). This CDR3 spans 13 amino acids. The CDR3 spells CASSDQGQETQYF. CDR3 sequence (DNA): TGTGCCAGCAGCGACCAGGGGCAAGAGACCCAGTACTTC.

The chain links TRBV7-9 to TRBJ1-2; the D is unclear. This CDR3 region has 14 residues. Germline CDR1 is SEHNR and CDR2 is FQNEAQ (reference sequence). Trimming took off 5 bases at V and 7 bases at J, with 17 bases between the two ends. CDR3 sequence: CASSPRAGTSGYTF. The CDR3 region has the DNA TGTGCCAGCAGCCCCCGGGCCGGAACGTCTGGCTACACCTTC.

The J gene is TRBJ1-2, the V gene TRBV30; D uncertain. Trimming shortened V by 4 bases and J by 1 base, and 13 bases separated the two germline ends. Germline CDR1 and CDR2: GTSNPN and SVGIG (reference sequence). The CDR3 is made up of 14 amino acids. Written as DNA, the CDR3 is TGTGCCTGGACCTTGCCAGCTCATAACTATGGCTACACCTTC. Its translation is CAWTLPAHNYGYTF. The full variable domain, with the rest looked up from reference TRBV30 and TRBJ1-2, is SQTIHQWPATLVQPVGSPLSLECTVEGTSNPNLYWYRQAAGRGLQLLFYSVGIGQISSEVPQNLSASRPQDRQFILSSKKLLLSDSGFYLCAWTLPAHNYGYTFGSGTRLTVV.

CDR3 residues: CASGNGVGGSERPPLHF. CDR3 bases: TGTGCCAGCGGGAACGGGGTTGGGGGATCGGAAAGGCCACCCCTCCACTTT. The V and J genes are TRBV2 and TRBJ1-6; weak D call: TRBD1 (5 bases). Germline lookup yields CDR1 SNHLY and CDR2 FYNNEI. Trimming took 8 bases from V and 11 from J, leaving 28 bases between them. This CDR3 has 17 residues.

Of note for this clone: Other DNA sequences within the sample encode an identical CDR3. The CDR3, as DNA: TGCGCCAGCAGCCGTGGACAGGTTCCGGGGGAGCTGTTTTTT. It yields the protein CASSRGQVPGELFF. The chain uses TRBV5-1 and TRBJ2-2; the match to TRBD1 covers 7 bases. The trim removed 4 bases at V and 8 bases at J, leaving 8 bases unmatched. CDR1 is SGHRS, CDR2 YFSETQ, per germline. The CDR3 totals 14 residues.

This clone was seen just once. The V gene is TRBV10-3, the J gene TRBJ2-3; D is perhaps TRBD1 (6 bases). From germline, CDR1 is ENHRY and CDR2 SYGVKD. Trimming removed 6 bases at V and 2 bases at J, with 27 bases between. The CDR3 runs to 19 residues. This CDR3 is CAISKNHPTITGNTDTQYF. The DNA for the CDR3 is TGTGCCATCAGCAAAAACCACCCCACCATTACAGGGAACACAGATACGCAGTATTTT.

This chain uses TRBV5-1 with TRBJ2-7; 7 bases fit TRBD1. V gave up 3 bases and J gave up 3 bases; unmatched junction bases: 6. This CDR3 spans 14 amino acids. CDR1 and CDR2 (germline): SGHRS, YFSETQ. CDR3 coding DNA: TGCGCCAGCAGCTCAGGGGCAGGGGGCTACGAGCAGTACTTC. Translating gives CASSSGAGGYEQYF.

This chain connects TRBV19 to TRBJ1-2, with 9 bases that match TRBD1. The length of the CDR3 is 13 residues. J gave up 8 bases and V 7 bases, and 8 bases lay outside the gene matches. The germline CDR1 and CDR2 sequences are LNHDA and SQIVND (reference sequence). The CDR3 loop is CASNPQGAWGYTF. The CDR3 DNA sequence: TGTGCCAGTAACCCACAGGGGGCGTGGGGCTACACCTTC.

This clone appeared a single time. The J gene is TRBJ1-1, the V gene TRBV5-1; D ambiguous. CDR3 length: 13 residues. Germline V gene data show CDR1 as SGHRS and CDR2 as YFSETQ. The V and J ends lost 5 bases and 1 base respectively, with 9 bases between them. CDR3 sequence reads: CASREGGNTEAFF. CDR3 bases: TGCGCCAGCAGAGAGGGAGGGAACACTGAAGCTTTCTTT.

By sample share, this clone is large. The genes are TRBV7-3 and TRBJ1-1; D uncertain. This CDR3 is 13 amino acids long. V was clipped by 5 bases and J by 1 base, with 8 bases between them. Germline CDR1 reads SGHTA; CDR2 reads FQGTGA. The CDR3, as DNA: TGTGCCAGCAGCGAACTCGCGAACACTGAAGCTTTCTTT. This sequence encodes CASSELANTEAFF.

V is TRBV7-9 and J is TRBJ1-1; D uncertain. CDR1 is SEHNR, CDR2 FQNEAQ, per germline (reference sequence). This CDR3 spans 16 amino acids. Trimming shortened V by 5 bases and J by 1 base, and 17 bases separated the two germline ends. CDR3 coding DNA: TGTGCCAGCAGCCCACCCGGCGACGGACGGAACACTGAAGCTTTCTTT. Translation: CASSPPGDGRNTEAFF.